The clone carrying this T cell receptor (beta chain) was counted a few times. What it recognizes is unknown. CDR3 size: 16 residues. CDR1 and CDR2 (germline): SGHTA, FQGNSA. V trimming: 5 bases; J trimming: 1 base; junction bases outside the gene matches: 9. Time point described: baseline pretreatment blood. Treatment noted: 15 Gy SBRT to primary tumor, nephrectomy 4 weeks later. After SBRT, blood was collected at 2 and 4 weeks, plus baseline. Clear cell pathology was present in this patient's renal cell carcinoma. This sample stems from a study of radiation and T cells in renal cell carcinoma. General study points: In blood, top tumor clones expanded by 2 weeks, shrinking by 4. Without pretreatment biopsies, baseline tumor clonotype presence was undetermined.

Produced via immunoSEQ multiplex PCR; TCRdb's table is partial and in-frame only. This sample has approximately 150,000 clones, with over 80% found just once. This sequence originates from a woman between 50 and 59 years old with renal cell carcinoma. The chain is built from TRBV7-2 and TRBJ1-1; TRBD1 agrees at 8 bases. The specimen was blood, collected from a patient whose treatment included radiotherapy and nephrectomy. This CDR3 is CASSPQTGAWNTEAFF. CDR3 bases: TGTGCCAGCAGCCCACAGACAGGGGCCTGGAACACTGAAGCTTTCTTT. The complete variable domain, with remaining parts taken from reference TRBV7-2 and TRBJ1-1, reads GAGVSQSPSNKVTEKGKDVELRCDPISGHTALYWYRQSLGQGLEFLIYFQGNSAPDKSGLPSDRFSAERTGGSVSTLTIQRTQQEDSAVYLCASSPQTGAWNTEAFFGQGTRLTVV.